The T cell receptor (beta chain) described here comes from a study of blood T cell repertoires in COVID-19 (dated by TCRdb to 2020 to 2022). With respect to the entire study: The collaborator samples originated in the United States, Italy and Spain and spanned the acute and convalescent phases of COVID-19. The samples were drawn from the first 160 participants of the ongoing ImmuneRACE study and from 950 to 1,500 subjects provided by 6 global collaborators. Where HLA class I and class II types were available, the types were taken from metadata supplied by the sample provider, not from assay-based typing. A freely available public database, intended as a resource for researchers studying the immune response to SARS-CoV-2, is where the repertoires were released. Sample metadata almost always included a de-identified subject ID, COVID-19 status, age in years and sex. The material from the prospective study consisted of cDNA or gDNA derived from T cells, B-cell-depleted T cells, or PBMCs. Deeply sampled blood TCRbeta repertoires from subjects exposed to, actively infected with, or recovered from COVID-19 were included in the dataset. Here is what the overall study found, with its caveats: The amount of clinical and demographic metadata varied by source and participant and was provided uncurated.

Each collaborating institution followed its own protocols to collect whole blood in K2EDTA tubes. For TCRbeta analysis, collaborator samples were shipped as frozen whole blood, as isolated PBMCs, or as DNA extracted from either sample type. With regard to this clone: Its antigen is not yet known. No much larger clone exists at a distance of one base, and base qualities are not known.

TCRbeta CDR3 regions were amplified from genomic DNA using the immunoSEQ Assay, a bias-controlled multiplex PCR. Regarding the original processing steps: Within the assay, amplification of reference gene primers was used to estimate how many nucleated cells each sample contained. To quantify the absolute abundance of each unique TCRbeta CDR3 rearrangement, sequence reads were collapsed and filtered. Productive Simpson clonality was computed per sample as the square root of Simpson's diversity index over productive rearrangements. This is the immuneACCESS table as TCRdb keeps it, with only in-frame sequences that have V and J called. A part of the clones is gone; compared with another copy, unresolved V genes explain less than half, and the rest is unexplained. For V, J and clone size, that table is used; D and trimming come from the DNA. Recorded for this sample are about 97,000 clones; approximately 90% of them occurred a single time. Of the sample, 15% falls within the top ten clones.

The CDR3 runs 15 residues from the cysteine to the phenylalanine. Only the CDR3 portion is preserved as DNA: 45 bases, with reading frame beginning at the first base. From a lookup of the germline V gene (reference sequence), CDR1 and CDR2 are MNHEY and SMNVEV. The germline ends are 8 bases apart after V is trimmed by 0 bases and J by 3 bases. This sequence uses TRBV27 and TRBJ2-2, with a weak D call of TRBD1 (5 bases match). This clonotype originated in a human donor in a cohort sampled during active COVID-19. The sample was peripheral blood. CDR3 region: CASSLSQGYTGELFF. The DNA sequence reads TGTGCCAGCAGTTTATCCCAGGGTTACACCGGGGAGCTGTTTTTT.